This entry is about one T cell receptor beta chain. The sample comes from a study of shared clonotypes between healthy human individuals. The CDR3 is 19 residues long. The junction had 13 bases not matched to a gene; V was cut back by 1 base and J by 7 bases. Germline V gene sequence: CDR1 SGHTA, CDR2 FQGNSA. Here immunoSEQ multiplex PCR was the method, and the copy in TCRdb shows in-frame clones only, minus some. This table has 470,000 or so clones, over 75% appearing once. Tens of millions of PBMCs were counted before genomic DNA extraction. The sample consisted of PBMCs. This rearrangement joins TRBV7-2 to TRBJ2-1; 13 bases are a match to TRBD2. The sequence was obtained from a woman between 40 and 50 years old in good health. Some clones in this sample may be carry-over from other donors' samples. DNA for the CDR3: TGTGCCAGCAGCTTAGTGTCAGGACTAGCGGGGGAGGCCTTTAATGAGCAGTTCTTC. Translation gives CASSLVSGLAGEAFNEQFF.